These 22 T cell receptor beta chains were all obtained from the same sample, sequenced in a study of cytomegalovirus exposure and HLA in healthy donors. The PCR used 60 Vbeta and 13 Jbeta primers. Method: immunoSEQ multiplex PCR; TCRdb's copy keeps in-frame clones and lacks some. Here the sample spans about 200,000 clones, about 72% being singletons. The sample comprised PBMCs. The source is a male donor in good health and CMV-seronegative.

J is TRBJ1-1 and V is TRBV11-3, with a tentative D call TRBD1 (5 bases). CDR1 is SGHNT, CDR2 YENEEA, per germline. Trimming took 4 bases from V and 1 from J, leaving 10 bases between them. The CDR3 contains 14 residues. CDR3 nucleotide sequence: TGTGCCAGCAGCTCCTCCACAGGGAACACTGAAGCTTTCTTT. It codes for CASSSSTGNTEAFF.

The gene calls are TRBV5-8 and TRBJ2-4; D might be TRBD1 (6 bases). Looked up from germline, CDR1 is SGHTS and CDR2 is YDEGEE. V was cut by 0 bases and J by 6 bases, with 10 bases left in between. CDR3 length equals 14 residues. CDR3 coding DNA: TGTGCCAGCAGCTTGGGATTAGGGGGAAACATTCAGTACTTC. It yields the protein CASSLGLGGNIQYF.

The chain uses TRBV19 and TRBJ2-7; D possibly corresponds to TRBD2 (6 bases). V lost 5 bases and J lost 3, with 8 bases in between. Germline CDR1 LNHDA, CDR2 SQIVND (reference sequence). The CDR3 extends over 12 amino acids. Written as DNA, the CDR3 is TGTGCCAGTAGTGGCGGGGTCTACGAGCAGTACTTC. This gives the protein CASSGGVYEQYF.

The chain uses TRBV10-1 and TRBJ2-5, with 11 bases lining up with TRBD2. The CDR3 length is 15 residues. The germline gives CDR1 WNHNN, CDR2 SYGVQD (reference sequence). V trimming: 3 bases; J trimming: 4 bases; junction bases outside the gene matches: 4. CDR3 nucleotides: TGCGCCAGCAGTGAAATAGCGGGAGGGGGAGAGACCCAGTACTTC. Residues: CASSEIAGGGETQYF.

The V call is TRBV5-6, the J call TRBJ2-7; 7 nucleotides agree with TRBD2. Per the germline V gene, CDR1 is SGHDT and CDR2 is YYEEEE. The length of the CDR3 is 15 residues. With V trimmed by 5 bases and J by 0 bases, 8 bases remained unmatched. This CDR3 reads CASRPGLQSSYEQYF. The CDR3 DNA follows: TGTGCCAGCAGGCCGGGACTACAGAGCTCCTACGAGCAGTACTTC.

The gene calls are TRBV6-1 and TRBJ2-5; 12 bases are a match to TRBD2. Germline values: CDR1 MNHNS, CDR2 SASEGT. CDR3 length: 15 residues. The junction had 5 bases not matched to a gene; V was cut back by 8 bases and J by 1 base. CDR3 sequence: CASGLAGLPQETQYF. DNA for the CDR3: TGTGCCAGCGGACTAGCGGGACTTCCCCAAGAGACCCAGTACTTC.

Comment on this clone: One end of the junction is discordant with germline, which a read error may explain. J is TRBJ1-1 and V is TRBV7-9, with D perhaps matching TRBD1 (5 bases). The CDR3 spans 12 residues. Germline V gives CDR1 SEHNR, CDR2 FQNEAQ (reference sequence). The CDR3 loop is CSSRAGDTEAFF. CDR3 bases: TGTTCCAGCAGGGCGGGGGACACTGAAGCTTTCTTT.

The table lists this clone with a few counts. V gene TRBV11-2 combines with J gene TRBJ2-1; D remains unclear. Germline V gives CDR1 SGHAT, CDR2 FQNNGV. The length of the CDR3 is 11 residues. CDR3 region: CAVRSYNEQFF. The CDR3 DNA follows: TGTGCTGTCAGGTCCTACAATGAGCAGTTCTTC.

The rearrangement uses TRBV6-6 and TRBJ2-1; 8 nucleotides agree with TRBD2. V lost 2 bases, J lost 7 bases, and 7 bases stayed unmatched. Germline V lookup: CDR1 MNHNY, CDR2 SVGAGI (reference sequence). The CDR3 consists of 15 residues. The CDR3 DNA follows: TGTGCCAGCAGTTACCTTGCGGGAGGAGGGAATGAGCAGTTCTTC. The encoded protein is CASSYLAGGGNEQFF.

V and J are TRBV6-1 and TRBJ2-1, with 7 bases aligning to TRBD2. The CDR3 is 17 residues long. With 3 bases clipped from V and 10 bases from J, the junction kept 18 bases outside the gene matches. Germline CDR1 MNHNS, CDR2 SASEGT. DNA for the CDR3: TGTGCCAGCAGTGACTTAATCCGGGACTACGGGGAGGAGGAGCAGTTCTTC. This gives the protein CASSDLIRDYGEEEQFF.

This clone appeared a single time. V is TRBV5-1 and J is TRBJ2-3; D might be TRBD1 (6 bases). The CDR3 is made up of 18 amino acids. V was pared by 4 bases and J by 0 bases, with 21 bases between. The germline CDR1 and CDR2 sequences are SGHRS and YFSETQ. The chain's CDR3 is CASSQWDMGLESTDTQYF. CDR3 nucleotide sequence: TGCGCCAGCAGCCAATGGGACATGGGATTAGAAAGCACAGATACGCAGTATTTT.

The chain is built from TRBV4-1 and TRBJ2-5; tentative D call: TRBD2 (5 bases). Germline V gene data show CDR1 as MGHRA and CDR2 as YSYEKL. The CDR3 consists of 15 residues. The germline V and J ends were trimmed by 4 bases and 4 bases, with 16 bases remaining between them. CDR3 DNA sequence: TGCGCCAGCAGCCGGGGAGAGCGGCCGGGAGAGACCCAGTACTTC. It yields the protein CASSRGERPGETQYF.

Only a few counts were recorded for this clone. V gene TRBV28 combines with J gene TRBJ1-5; possibly TRBD1 for D (5 bases). V dropped 5 bases and J dropped 6 bases, with 20 bases sitting between them. This CDR3 is built from 16 residues. Germline CDR1 and CDR2: MDHEN and SYDVKM. This chain's CDR3 is CASSPRQGSFGQPQHF. DNA for the CDR3: TGTGCCAGCAGTCCTCGGCAGGGATCGTTCGGTCAGCCCCAGCATTTT.

The count of this clone is one. The CDR3 DNA follows: TGTGCCAGCAGCCTTGACGCGGGCGTCTGGGACTACGAGCAGTACTTC. This gives the protein CASSLDAGVWDYEQYF. The J gene is TRBJ2-7, the V gene TRBV5-5, with D tentatively TRBD2 (5 bases). Deletions cut 4 bases from V and 3 bases from J, with 20 bases between. Germline V gene data show CDR1 as SGHKS and CDR2 as YYEKEE (reference sequence). The CDR3 consists of 16 residues.

The J gene is TRBJ2-4, the V gene TRBV9, with 9 bases identical to TRBD1. This CDR3 is 14 amino acids long. The germline CDR1 and CDR2 sequences are SGDLS and YYNGEE. The V gene end was trimmed by 3 bases and the J gene end by 4 bases; junction bases not matched to a gene: 2. The DNA of the CDR3 is TGTGCCAGCAGCGAGGGACAGGGAAAAAACATTCAGTACTTC. Residues: CASSEGQGKNIQYF. Based on the CDR3 plus reference TRBV9 and TRBJ2-4, the full variable domain is DSGVTQTPKHLITATGQRVTLRCSPRSGDLSVYWYQQSLDQGLQFLIQYYNGEERAKGNILERFSAQQFPDLHSELNLSSLELGDSALYFCASSEGQGKNIQYFGAGTRLSVL.

The chain couples TRBV4-2 to TRBJ2-5; D may be TRBD2 (5 bases). Trimming cost V 0 bases and J 5 bases, with 16 bases left between them. The CDR3 totals 16 residues. Germline assignment: CDR1 LGHNA and CDR2 YNFKEQ. The CDR3 bases are TGTGCCAGCAGCCAAGAAGAAGCGGTCCGATTGGAGACCCAGTACTTC. It encodes CASSQEEAVRLETQYF.

This clone showed up just a few times. The chain is built from TRBV11-2 and TRBJ2-7; the match to TRBD2 covers 9 bases. V gave up 4 bases and J gave up 6 bases; unmatched junction bases: 4. Germline V gene data show CDR1 as SGHAT and CDR2 as FQNNGV. The CDR3 has 13 residues. This CDR3 is CASSSAGGREQYF. CDR3 nucleotides: TGTGCCAGCAGCTCGGCGGGAGGGCGCGAGCAGTACTTC.

This chain joins TRBV29-1 and TRBJ2-1; the D is unclear. Germline V gene data show CDR1 as SQVTM and CDR2 as ANQGSEA. The CDR3 is 10 amino acids. V lost 3 bases to trimming and J lost 9 bases, with 6 bases between them. The chain's CDR3 is CSVDLPEQFF. The CDR3 DNA reads TGCAGCGTTGATCTACCTGAGCAGTTCTTC.

The chain is built from TRBV5-6 and TRBJ2-5; D is possibly TRBD2 (6 bases). The germline V gene encodes CDR1 SGHDT and CDR2 YYEEEE. The CDR3 runs to 15 residues. V gave up 4 bases and J gave up 2 bases, with 15 bases separating them. The CDR3 sequence: CASSLAMGGQETQYF. The CDR3 nucleotides are TGTGCCAGCAGCCTAGCTATGGGGGGACAAGAGACCCAGTACTTC.

This chain joins TRBV7-9 and TRBJ2-3; possible D gene TRBD2, 5 bases. Between the trimmed V and J ends, which lost 7 bases and 5 bases, there was a span of 22 bases. CDR3 length equals 16 residues. Germline V gene data show CDR1 as SEHNR and CDR2 as FQNEAQ (reference sequence). This CDR3 reads CASTTESGSRRDTQYF. The CDR3 DNA follows: TGTGCCAGCACCACAGAAAGTGGGAGCCGGAGAGATACGCAGTATTTT.

V is TRBV5-4 and J is TRBJ2-7; 8 bases line up with TRBD1. The CDR3 loop spans 18 amino acids. The V gene end was trimmed by 3 bases and the J gene end by 5 bases; junction bases not matched to a gene: 19. Germline values: CDR1 SGHNT, CDR2 YYREEE (reference sequence). CDR3 sequence: CASSSTPPLQGESDEQYF. CDR3 coding DNA: TGTGCCAGCAGCTCAACACCCCCCTTACAGGGGGAGTCTGACGAGCAGTACTTC.

The rearrangement uses TRBV14 and TRBJ1-1; TRBD1 matches 8 bases. The CDR3 covers 16 residues. After removal of 4 bases from V and 1 base from J, the junction contained 8 bases not matched to a gene. The V gene's germline CDR1 is SGHDN and CDR2 FVKESK. The CDR3 spells CASSPGGGVRNTEAFF. The CDR3 DNA sequence: TGTGCCAGCAGCCCAGGGGGCGGCGTGCGGAACACTGAAGCTTTCTTT.